This T cell receptor beta chain was identified during a study of technical replicates of blood from several donors. Measured with immunoSEQ multiplex PCR; TCRdb has only the in-frame clones, and not every one. The data show about 69,000 clones, about 87% seen once. Trimming took off 3 bases at V and 3 bases at J, with 8 bases between the two ends. The CDR3 is 13 residues long. The germline V gene has CDR1 KGHSH and CDR2 LQKENI. The chain combines TRBV18 with TRBJ1-1; a weak D match, TRBD1 (5 bases). Material for sequencing was PBMCs. The source is a human donor in good health. Some clones in this sample may be carry-over from other donors' samples. The CDR3 DNA reads as TGTGCCAGCTCACCTCGGGGGGACACTGAAGCTTTCTTT. This gives the protein CASSPRGDTEAFF. The full variable domain, with the rest looked up from reference TRBV18 and TRBJ1-1, is NAGVMQNPRHLVRRRGQEARLRCSPMKGHSHVYWYRQLPEEGLKFMVYLQKENIIDESGMPKERFSAEFPKEGPSILRIQQVVRGDSAAYFCASSPRGDTEAFFGQGTRLTVV.